This T cell receptor beta chain was sequenced in a study of blood T cells in healthy people across ages. This CDR3 spans 13 amino acids. Between the trimmed V and J ends, which lost 7 bases and 11 bases, there was a span of 20 bases. The germline V gene has CDR1 MNHNY and CDR2 SVGAGI (reference sequence). At least 5.5 micrograms of total RNA were extracted per sample. Through a sample-barcoded 5' primer and a J-beta primer mix, a second PCR was run for about 6 to 12 cycles. TCRdb recomputed calls from the 5' RACE reads with MiXCR, one row per CDR3 protein. The repertoire holds some 1.4 million distinct CDR3 sequences, with approximately 40% as singletons.

The receptor was isolated from a woman aged 18-29 years in good health. The chain recombines TRBV6-6 with TRBJ2-5, with D uncertain. Sequenced sample: blood. The CDR3, as DNA: TGTGCCAGCACCCTCAGCGTCTACAATGAGCAGTACTTC. Residues: CASTLSVYNEQYF.